The 28 T cell receptor beta chains below were found in one sample sequenced in a study of blood T cell repertoires in COVID-19 (dated by TCRdb to 2020 to 2022). The method was the immunoSEQ multiplex PCR assay. TCRdb re-hosts the immuneACCESS table, in-frame sequences only. Its copies lack some clones; in the studies checked, an unresolved V gene accounts for under half of them, and the cause for the rest is not known. The sample table lists 170,000 or so clones, 80% to 90% of them with a count of one. Over 7.5% of the sample rests with the top ten. What was sequenced was peripheral blood. The source is a man aged 50-59 years with active or convalescent COVID-19.

Concerning this clone: This same CDR3 is encoded by further DNA sequences in the sample. The CDR3 spells CASSSGNEQFF. The DNA of the CDR3 is TGTGCCAGCAGCTCAGGAAATGAGCAGTTCTTC. The chain carries TRBV12-3 or TRBV12-4 and TRBJ2-1; D unresolved. V was clipped by 6 bases and J by 7 bases, with 7 bases between them. The CDR3 is made up of 11 amino acids.

The rearrangement uses TRBV27 and TRBJ1-2; 7 bases fit TRBD1. The CDR3 is 14 residues long. The V segment lost 3 bases and the J segment 3 bases; nucleotides outside the gene matches: 4. Per germline, CDR1 MNHEY and CDR2 SMNVEV (reference sequence). CDR3 residues: CASSFGDRDYGYTF. CDR3 bases: TGTGCCAGCAGTTTCGGAGACAGGGACTATGGCTACACCTTC.

V usage is TRBV4-1 and J usage is TRBJ2-1, with TRBD1 matching over 9 bases. This CDR3 spans 15 amino acids. From germline, CDR1 is MGHRA and CDR2 YSYEKL. The V segment lost 3 bases and the J segment 9 bases; nucleotides outside the gene matches: 9. This CDR3 reads CASSHGQGPRVEQFF. In DNA form, the CDR3 reads TGCGCCAGCAGCCACGGACAGGGGCCCCGTGTTGAGCAGTTCTTC.

Here the CDR3 reads CASSIGRGGSSYNEQFF. Written as DNA, the CDR3 is TGTGCCAGTAGTATAGGGCGGGGGGGAAGCTCCTACAATGAGCAGTTCTTC. The chain is built from TRBV19 and TRBJ2-1; 9 bases are shared with TRBD2. In germline, CDR1 is LNHDA, CDR2 SQIVND (reference sequence). CDR3 length equals 17 residues. Trimming took 1 base from V and 0 from J; bases not matched to a gene: 4.

The chain is built from TRBV19 and TRBJ1-5, with D possibly matching TRBD1 (6 bases). The V end was cut by 4 bases, the J end by 4 bases, with 17 bases between. The CDR3 spans 16 residues. The germline CDR1 and CDR2 sequences are LNHDA and SQIVND (reference sequence). For the CDR3, the DNA is TGTGCCAGTAGTAAGACAAGGACAGCGACAAATCAGCCCCAGCATTTT. Its translation: CASSKTRTATNQPQHF.

V and J are TRBV18 and TRBJ1-2, with D maybe TRBD1 (5 bases). Trimming took off 6 bases at V and 3 bases at J, with 14 bases between the two ends. The CDR3 totals 14 residues. The germline V gene has CDR1 KGHSH and CDR2 LQKENI. Here the CDR3 reads CASSRSTDYYGYTF. The CDR3 nucleotides are TGTGCCAGCTCCCGATCGACAGACTACTATGGCTACACCTTC.

The CDR3 DNA is TGTGCCACCGGGGGACAGGGCTACACCGGGGAGCTGTTTTTT. Its protein product is CATGGQGYTGELFF. V gene TRBV19 combines with J gene TRBJ2-2; 9 positions match TRBD1. CDR3 length equals 14 residues. Germline values: CDR1 LNHDA, CDR2 SQIVND (reference sequence). V shed 10 bases, J shed 3 bases, and the junction held 6 bases outside the gene matches. Variable domain in full (rest from reference TRBV19 and TRBJ2-2): DGGITQSPKYLFRKEGQNVTLSCEQNLNHDAMYWYRQDPGQGLRLIYYSQIVNDFQKGDIAEGYSVSREKKESFPLTVTSAQKNPTAFYLCATGGQGYTGELFFGEGSRLTVL.

The rearrangement joins TRBV28 to TRBJ2-5, with 8 bases that match TRBD1. CDR3 size: 13 residues. Looked up from germline, CDR1 is MDHEN and CDR2 is SYDVKM. V trimming: 8 bases; J trimming: 4 bases; junction bases outside the gene matches: 6. CDR3 sequence: CASLGQGGETQYF. The CDR3 DNA is TGTGCCAGCCTCGGACAGGGAGGAGAGACCCAGTACTTC.

The V gene is TRBV5-1, the J gene TRBJ2-1, with 10 nucleotides matching TRBD2. V trimming: 7 bases; J trimming: 7 bases; junction bases outside the gene matches: 8. The germline V gene has CDR1 SGHRS and CDR2 YFSETQ. The CDR3 is 14 residues long. The CDR3 bases are TGCGCCAGCTGGACCGGGACTAGCGAAAATGAGCAGTTCTTC. The encoded protein is CASWTGTSENEQFF. The full variable domain, in which reference TRBV5-1 and TRBJ2-1 provide the parts outside the CDR3, is KAGVTQTPRYLIKTRGQQVTLSCSPISGHRSVSWYQQTPGQGLQFLFEYFSETQRNKGNFPGRFSGRQFSNSRSEMNVSTLELGDSALYLCASWTGTSENEQFFGPGTRLTVL.

This chain links TRBV10-3 with TRBJ1-5, with D maybe TRBD1 (6 bases). The germline CDR1 and CDR2 sequences are ENHRY and SYGVKD. Trimming pared 3 bases from V and 2 bases from J, leaving 14 bases between. This CDR3 comprises 16 residues. The CDR3 reads CAISDRHRAGNQPQHF. CDR3 in DNA: TGTGCCATCAGTGACCGGCACAGGGCCGGCAATCAGCCCCAGCATTTT.

The V call is TRBV5-4, the J call TRBJ1-1, with D possibly being TRBD1 (6 bases). CDR1 and CDR2 from the germline V gene are SGHNT and YYREEE (reference sequence). The V end was cut by 4 bases, the J end by 0 bases, with 7 bases between. The CDR3 is 13 amino acids. The CDR3 is CASSGTMNTEAFF. The CDR3 DNA reads as TGTGCCAGCAGCGGGACAATGAACACTGAAGCTTTCTTT.

The gene calls are TRBV4-2 and TRBJ1-5, with 7 bases lining up with TRBD1. Per the germline V gene, CDR1 is LGHNA and CDR2 is YNFKEQ. J lost 2 bases, V lost 0 bases, and 4 bases had no gene match. This CDR3 region has 16 residues. Written as DNA, the CDR3 is TGTGCCAGCAGCCAAGATAAAACAGGGGGCAATCAGCCCCAGCATTTT. Translation gives CASSQDKTGGNQPQHF.

V is TRBV2 and J is TRBJ2-3; D might be TRBD2 (6 bases). V shed 7 bases and J shed 0 bases, with 14 bases lying between them. This CDR3 comprises 15 residues. Germline lookup yields CDR1 SNHLY and CDR2 FYNNEI. CDR3 region: CASTQAGQSTDTQYF. CDR3 nucleotides: TGTGCCAGCACCCAGGCGGGGCAAAGCACAGATACGCAGTATTTT.

The chain has TRBV5-4 and TRBJ2-7; 8 bases match TRBD1. The CDR3 runs 13 residues. CDR1 SGHNT and CDR2 YYREEE come from the germline V gene (reference sequence). V shed 3 bases, J shed 6 bases, and the junction held 5 bases outside the gene matches. The CDR3 DNA reads as TGTGCCAGCAGCTCCGCAGGGGGCGGCGAGCAGTACTTC. It specifies CASSSAGGGEQYF. The complete variable domain, with remaining parts taken from reference TRBV5-4 and TRBJ2-7, reads ETGVTQSPTHLIKTRGQQVTLRCSSQSGHNTVSWYQQALGQGPQFIFQYYREEENGRGNFPPRFSGLQFPNYSSELNVNALELDDSALYLCASSSAGGGEQYFGPGTRLTVT.

This clone was observed once. The genes are TRBV7-2 and TRBJ1-2, with D tentatively TRBD1 (6 bases). The CDR3 totals 15 residues. The V end lost 5 bases, the J end lost 7 bases, and 20 bases lay between the germline ends. From germline, CDR1 is SGHTA and CDR2 FQGNSA. This CDR3 is CASSPQQGVFGGYTF. CDR3 coding DNA: TGTGCCAGCAGCCCACAACAGGGCGTCTTTGGTGGCTACACCTTC.

V and J are TRBV23-1 and TRBJ1-2, with D possibly being TRBD1 (6 bases). TRBV23-1 carries the ORF label, with uncertain function. This CDR3 has 15 amino acids. V was clipped by 10 bases and J by 5 bases, with 23 bases between them. CDR3 in amino acids: CATKGIPERGYGYTF. The CDR3 DNA reads TGCGCCACCAAGGGAATACCCGAAAGGGGGTATGGCTACACCTTC.

The genes are TRBV6-5 and TRBJ1-2; a possible D gene is TRBD1 (5 bases). V lost 6 bases to trimming and J lost 2 bases, with 10 bases between them. The CDR3 is 13 residues long. CDR1 is MNHEY, CDR2 SVGAGI, per germline. The CDR3 spells CASSRGGNYGYTF. The DNA of the CDR3 is TGTGCCAGCAGCCGGGGGGGGAACTATGGCTACACCTTC.

About this clone: Germline and junction disagree at one end, which may indicate a read error. The rearrangement joins TRBV30 to TRBJ1-5, with TRBD1 identical over 7 bases. From germline, CDR1 is GTSNPN and CDR2 SVGIG (reference sequence). CDR3 length: 16 amino acids. DNA of the CDR3: TGTGCCTGGAGTGATAGGACAGGCAAGATACATCAGGCCCAGCATTTT. It codes for CAWSDRTGKIHQAQHF.

The DNA for the CDR3 is TGTGCCAGCAGCCATATGGCGGGCACAGATACGCAGTATTTT. Translated, it gives CASSHMAGTDTQYF. The J gene is TRBJ2-3, the V gene TRBV3-1 (or the pseudogene TRBV3-2); the D is unclear. V shed 3 bases and J shed 1 base, with 8 bases lying between them. CDR3 length equals 14 residues. The germline gives CDR1 LGHDT, CDR2 YNNKEL (reference sequence).

The chain uses TRBV4-1 and TRBJ1-2; 7 bases agree with TRBD1. The CDR3 covers 14 residues. V lost 4 bases to trimming and J lost 7 bases; unmatched junction nucleotides: 9. The germline V gene encodes CDR1 MGHRA and CDR2 YSYEKL. The CDR3 DNA reads TGCGCCAGCAGCCTCGCGGACAGGAGAAGTGGCTACACCTTC. Its protein is CASSLADRRSGYTF.

V is TRBV2 and J is TRBJ1-1; TRBD1 matches 7 bases. V was pared by 2 bases and J by 4 bases, with 1 base of the junction left unmatched. The CDR3 contains 13 residues. Germline CDR1 SNHLY, CDR2 FYNNEI. The CDR3 DNA follows: TGTGCCAGCAGTGAAAGGGGGCTCACTGAAGCTTTCTTT. This translates into CASSERGLTEAFF.

V usage is TRBV4-2 and J usage is TRBJ1-1; a weak D match, TRBD1 (6 bases). Germline-derived CDR1 and CDR2 are LGHNA and YNFKEQ. V shed 4 bases and J shed 0 bases, with 15 bases lying between them. This CDR3 is 16 amino acids long. The DNA for the CDR3 is TGTGCCAGCAGCCCTTATCTACAGGGATTGAACACTGAAGCTTTCTTT. Translating gives CASSPYLQGLNTEAFF.

CDR3 sequence reads: CASCRNGDSPLHF. For the CDR3, the DNA is TGTGCCAGCTGTAGGAACGGGGATTCACCCCTCCACTTT. The rearrangement joins TRBV19 to TRBJ1-6; D remains unclear. The CDR3 contains 13 residues. Germline CDR1 and CDR2: LNHDA and SQIVND (reference sequence). Trimming shortened V by 9 bases and J by 8 bases, and 14 bases separated the two germline ends.

This clone came up once. The CDR3 spells CASSLGTDSNQPQHF. The CDR3 DNA is TGTGCCAGCAGTCTCGGGACAGATAGCAATCAGCCCCAGCATTTT. The chain carries TRBV6-2 or TRBV6-3 and TRBJ1-5; the match to TRBD1 covers 7 bases. Germline V gene data show CDR1 as MNHEY and CDR2 as SVGEGT. The junction had 4 bases not matched to a gene; V was cut back by 5 bases and J by 0 bases. The CDR3 extends over 15 amino acids.

This sequence joins TRBV6-2 or TRBV6-3 and TRBJ1-6; D is uncertain. CDR1 is MNHEY, CDR2 SVGEGT, per germline. V lost 6 bases, J lost 10 bases, and 10 bases lay in between. The length of the CDR3 is 12 residues. CDR3 nucleotides: TGTGCCAGCAGCATCACTTTCTCACCCCTCCACTTT. Amino acids: CASSITFSPLHF.

The CDR3: CASSYGGRITGELFF. The CDR3 DNA is TGTGCCAGCAGTTACGGCGGGAGAATTACCGGGGAGCTGTTTTTT. V and J are TRBV6-5 and TRBJ2-2, with 7 bases identical to TRBD2. Germline loops: CDR1 MNHEY, CDR2 SVGAGI. The CDR3 has 15 residues. With V trimmed by 2 bases and J by 5 bases, 5 bases remained unmatched.

V and J are TRBV7-3 and TRBJ1-1; D possibly corresponds to TRBD1 (6 bases). There are 13 residues in the CDR3. V gave up 2 bases and J gave up 7 bases, with 11 bases separating them. CDR1 is SGHTA and CDR2 is FQGTGA in the germline V gene. DNA for the CDR3: TGTGCCAGCAGCTTATCGGGGGGGCTTGAAGCTTTCTTT. This sequence encodes CASSLSGGLEAFF.

This clone was detected once. The rearrangement joins TRBV5-1 to TRBJ1-1; 7 positions agree with TRBD1. CDR3 length: 15 residues. The germline CDR1 and CDR2 sequences are SGHRS and YFSETQ. V dropped 5 bases and J dropped 1; count of bases not matched to a gene: 8. CDR3 amino acids: CASSFPGQTNTEAFF. For the CDR3, the DNA is TGCGCCAGCAGTTTCCCGGGACAGACGAACACTGAAGCTTTCTTT.